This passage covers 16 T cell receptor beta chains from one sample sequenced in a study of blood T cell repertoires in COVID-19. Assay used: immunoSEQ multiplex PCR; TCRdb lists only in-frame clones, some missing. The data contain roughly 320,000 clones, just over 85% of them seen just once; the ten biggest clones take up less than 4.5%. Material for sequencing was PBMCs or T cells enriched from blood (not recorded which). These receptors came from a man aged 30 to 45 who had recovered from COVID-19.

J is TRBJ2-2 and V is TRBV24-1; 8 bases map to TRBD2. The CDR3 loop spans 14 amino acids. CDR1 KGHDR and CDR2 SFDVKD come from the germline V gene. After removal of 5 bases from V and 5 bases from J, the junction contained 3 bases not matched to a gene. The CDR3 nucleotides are TGTGCCACCAGTGCTTCTAGCGGGACCGGGGAGCTGTTTTTT. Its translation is CATSASSGTGELFF.

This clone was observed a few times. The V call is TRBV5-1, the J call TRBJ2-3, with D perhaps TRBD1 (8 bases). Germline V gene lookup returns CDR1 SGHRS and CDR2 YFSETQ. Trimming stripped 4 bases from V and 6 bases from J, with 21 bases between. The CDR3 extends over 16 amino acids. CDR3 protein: CASSPSTGGVLDTQYF. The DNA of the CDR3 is TGCGCCAGCAGCCCCTCTACAGGGGGGGTATTGGATACGCAGTATTTT.

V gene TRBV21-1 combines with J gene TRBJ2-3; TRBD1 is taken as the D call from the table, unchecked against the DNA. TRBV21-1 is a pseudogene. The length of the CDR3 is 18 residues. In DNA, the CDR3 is TGTGCCAGCAGCAAAGCCGGGAACGTGGGGACACACACAGATACGCAGTATTTT. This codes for CASSKAGNVGTHTDTQYF.

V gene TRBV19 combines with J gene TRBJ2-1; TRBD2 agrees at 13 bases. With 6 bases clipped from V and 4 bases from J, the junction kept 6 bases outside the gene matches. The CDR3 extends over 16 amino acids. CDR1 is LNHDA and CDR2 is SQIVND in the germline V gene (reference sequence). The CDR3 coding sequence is TGTGCCAGTAGGTGGACTAGCGGGGGCCTATACAATGAGCAGTTCTTC. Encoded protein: CASRWTSGGLYNEQFF.

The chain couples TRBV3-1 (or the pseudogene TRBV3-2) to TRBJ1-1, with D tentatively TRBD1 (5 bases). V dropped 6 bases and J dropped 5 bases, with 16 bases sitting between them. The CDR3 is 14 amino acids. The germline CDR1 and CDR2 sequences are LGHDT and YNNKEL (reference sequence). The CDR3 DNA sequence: TGTGCCAGCAGAAAGGATCTCACAGGAACTGAAGCTTTCTTT. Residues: CASRKDLTGTEAFF.

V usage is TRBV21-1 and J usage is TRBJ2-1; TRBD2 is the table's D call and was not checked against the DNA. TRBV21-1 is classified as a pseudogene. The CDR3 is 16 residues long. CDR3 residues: CASSKSGGLLYNEQFF. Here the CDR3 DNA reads TGTGCCAGCAGCAAAAGTGGTGGACTACTTTACAATGAGCAGTTCTTC.

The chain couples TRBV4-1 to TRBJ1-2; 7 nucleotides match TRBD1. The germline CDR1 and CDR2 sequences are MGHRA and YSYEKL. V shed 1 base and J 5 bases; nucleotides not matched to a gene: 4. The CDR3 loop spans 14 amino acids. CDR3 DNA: TGCGCCAGCAGCCAAGCGGGACAGTCATATGGCTACACCTTC. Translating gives CASSQAGQSYGYTF.

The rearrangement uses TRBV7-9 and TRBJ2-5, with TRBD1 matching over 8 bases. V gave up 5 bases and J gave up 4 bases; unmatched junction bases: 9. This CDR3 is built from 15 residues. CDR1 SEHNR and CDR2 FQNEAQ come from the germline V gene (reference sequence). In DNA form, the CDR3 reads TGTGCCAGCAGCCCCCATTCAGGGGGCGGAGAGACCCAGTACTTC. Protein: CASSPHSGGGETQYF. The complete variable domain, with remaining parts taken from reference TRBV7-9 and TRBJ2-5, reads DTGVSQNPRHKITKRGQNVTFRCDPISEHNRLYWYRQTLGQGPEFLTYFQNEAQLEKSRLLSDRFSAERPKGSFSTLEIQRTEQGDSAMYLCASSPHSGGGETQYFGPGTRLLVL.

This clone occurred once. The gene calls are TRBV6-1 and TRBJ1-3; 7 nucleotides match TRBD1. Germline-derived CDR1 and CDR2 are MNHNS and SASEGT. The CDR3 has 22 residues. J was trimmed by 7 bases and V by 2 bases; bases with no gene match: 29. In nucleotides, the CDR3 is TGTGCCAGCAGTGAAAGGATCCAAGGGATTGGACAGGCCCGATCCTCTCGGAACACCATATATTTT. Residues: CASSERIQGIGQARSSRNTIYF.

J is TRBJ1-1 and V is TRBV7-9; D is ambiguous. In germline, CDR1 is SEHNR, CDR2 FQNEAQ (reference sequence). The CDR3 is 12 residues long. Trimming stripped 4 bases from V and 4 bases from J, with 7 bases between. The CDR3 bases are TGTGCCAGCAGCTCCCCAGGCACTGAAGCTTTCTTT. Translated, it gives CASSSPGTEAFF.

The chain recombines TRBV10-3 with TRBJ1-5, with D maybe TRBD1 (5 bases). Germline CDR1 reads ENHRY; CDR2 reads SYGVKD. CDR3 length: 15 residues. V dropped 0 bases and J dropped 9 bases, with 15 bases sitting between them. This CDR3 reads CAISESQVLDLPQHF. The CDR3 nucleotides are TGTGCCATCAGTGAGTCACAGGTCCTTGATCTGCCCCAGCATTTT.

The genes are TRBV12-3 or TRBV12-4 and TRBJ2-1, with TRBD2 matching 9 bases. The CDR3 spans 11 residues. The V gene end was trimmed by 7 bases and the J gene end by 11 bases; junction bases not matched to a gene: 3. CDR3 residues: CASTLAGKQFF. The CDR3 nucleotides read TGTGCCAGCACCCTAGCGGGGAAGCAGTTCTTC.

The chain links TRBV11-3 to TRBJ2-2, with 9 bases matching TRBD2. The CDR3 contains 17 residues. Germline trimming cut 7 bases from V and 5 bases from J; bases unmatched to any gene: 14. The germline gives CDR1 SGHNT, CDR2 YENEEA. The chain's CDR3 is CASTETVAGDSTGELFF. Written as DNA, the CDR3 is TGTGCCAGCACCGAAACCGTAGCGGGAGATTCAACCGGGGAGCTGTTTTTT.

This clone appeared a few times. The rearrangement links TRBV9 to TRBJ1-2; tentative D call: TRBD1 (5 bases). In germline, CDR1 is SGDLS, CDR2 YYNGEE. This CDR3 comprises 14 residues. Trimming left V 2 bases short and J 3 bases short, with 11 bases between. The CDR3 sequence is CASSVKAGDYGYTF. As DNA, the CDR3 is TGTGCCAGCAGCGTGAAGGCGGGGGACTATGGCTACACCTTC.

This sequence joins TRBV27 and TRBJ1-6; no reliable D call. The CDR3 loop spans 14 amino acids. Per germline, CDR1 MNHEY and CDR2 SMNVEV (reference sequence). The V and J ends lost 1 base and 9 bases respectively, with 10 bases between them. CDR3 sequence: CASSLFIGGSPLHF. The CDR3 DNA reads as TGTGCCAGCAGTTTATTTATCGGCGGTTCACCCCTCCACTTT.

In DNA, the CDR3 is TGTGCCAGCAGCCCAGCTGCACAGGATGAGCAGTTCTTC. Its translation: CASSPAAQDEQFF. This chain connects TRBV7-9 to TRBJ2-1; D possibly corresponds to TRBD1 (5 bases). The CDR3 consists of 13 residues. Germline V lookup: CDR1 SEHNR, CDR2 FQNEAQ (reference sequence). The V and J ends lost 5 bases and 8 bases respectively, with 13 bases between them.